The rows below give T cell receptor beta chains drawn from one sample of a study of spatial heterogeneity in lung cancer. TCRdb itself ran the 5' RACE reads through MiXCR, one entry per CDR3 protein. The sample contains 4,000 to 5,500 distinct CDR3 sequences, approximately 13% of which appear only once. This sample comprised lung tumor tissue, obtained at surgery. These receptor sequences come from a male donor with early-stage non-small cell lung cancer. Each CDR3 is given without its conserved first and last residue. Each record gives: V gene, J gene, clone size, CDR3 protein. Some rows have no size entry. The others give once, few or many, or a class for an expanded clone.

TRBV7-2,TRBJ2-7,NA,ASSLVTSGEQY
TRBV28,TRBJ1-1,medium-sized,ASSIPGFTEAF
TRBV6-5,TRBJ2-2,many,ASSYSGVRPGELF
TRBV7-2,TRBJ1-2,medium-sized,ASSSSGGGYGYT
TRBV3-1,TRBJ1-2,NA,ASSPGPKNYGYT
TRBV29-1,TRBJ2-2,medium-sized,SVPGLITGELF
TRBV20-1,TRBJ2-7,medium-sized,SARPGTGRSEQY
TRBV3-1,TRBJ1-6,NA,ASSQDGTGKRALH
TRBV5-1,TRBJ1-2,many,ASSLYTGGRDGYT
TRBV24-1,TRBJ2-4,many,ATGAGGDEDIQY
TRBV6-5,TRBJ2-5,NA,ASSRHPTGLETQY
TRBV6-5,TRBJ2-7,many,ASSFPGGLPAEQY
TRBV7-9,TRBJ1-5,many,ASSQSGNSNQPQH
TRBV4-3,TRBJ2-1,many,ASSQDPVNEQF
TRBV15,TRBJ2-3,medium-sized,ATSRDNRLADPTDTQY
TRBV29-1,TRBJ2-7,many,SVTTGVEQY
TRBV7-8,TRBJ1-2,once,ASSNGQYGYT
TRBV6-5,TRBJ2-1,NA,ASSYGRLAGGEQF
TRBV18,TRBJ1-5,many,ASSPGNSNQPQH
TRBV7-2,TRBJ2-7,many,ASKPLAGFYEQY
TRBV4-1,TRBJ2-1,many,ASSQDWPAGYNEQF
TRBV6-1,TRBJ2-2,medium-sized,ASRITGGIGELF
TRBV10-1,TRBJ2-7,NA,ASSRGLASEQY
TRBV12-3/TRBV12-4,TRBJ1-1,many,ASSLTPQGGEAF
TRBV10-2,TRBJ2-5,few,ASRRKNQETQY
TRBV7-8,TRBJ2-3,many,ASSLGTTDTQY
TRBV7-2,TRBJ2-1,many,ASSSLTTSGKSGGEQF
TRBV7-2,TRBJ2-2,medium-sized,ASSLGTSGSGAGELF
TRBV5-6,TRBJ2-5,many,ASETGQETQY
TRBV4-3,TRBJ1-1,medium-sized,ASSQDRDTEAF
TRBV6-2/TRBV6-3,TRBJ2-7,many,ATHSVPGLEQY
TRBV7-9,TRBJ2-4,many,ASSLGAGGTKNIQY
TRBV7-9,TRBJ2-7,medium-sized,ASSGDRGSYEQY
TRBV4-3,TRBJ1-1,medium-sized,ASSQEGPGSAYSNTEAF
TRBV6-6,TRBJ1-2,medium-sized,ASASRDRLFYGYT
TRBV18,TRBJ1-1,medium-sized,ASSPVRNTEAF
TRBV4-3,TRBJ2-3,medium-sized,ASSQGRDVNTDTQY
TRBV6-5,TRBJ1-5,few,ASSKGQLNNQPQH
TRBV7-9,TRBJ2-7,NA,ASSVQDRGHEQY
TRBV28,TRBJ2-6,many,ASTWTGLLSGANVLT